The rows below give T cell receptor beta chains drawn from one sample of a study of cytomegalovirus exposure and HLA in healthy donors. The protocol was immunoSEQ multiplex PCR, while the TCRdb copy is restricted to in-frame clones and leaves out a portion. The data contain roughly 140,000 clones, roughly 77% of them singletons. The sequenced sample was PBMCs. These receptors were taken from a man aged 30 to 39 in good health and CMV-seronegative. Both conserved end residues are part of each CDR3. A D gene is named only where the DNA matches it firmly. The size entry is marked missing in some rows and otherwise reads once, few, many or a size class.

J	V	size	D	CDR3	DNA
TRBJ2-7	TRBV28	.	TRBD2	CASSLFGSSGRYEQYF	TGTGCCAGCAGTTTATTTGGGTCTAGCGGGAGGTACGAGCAGTACTTC
TRBJ1-1	TRBV5-1	few	.	CASSLEPNSGNTEAFF	TGCGCCAGCAGCTTGGAGCCCAACTCGGGGAACACTGAAGCTTTCTTT
TRBJ1-2	TRBV7-9	.	TRBD1	CASSVRVADRVNGYTF	TGTGCCAGCAGCGTTCGTGTAGCGGACAGGGTGAATGGCTACACCTTC
TRBJ2-2	TRBV28	.	.	CASSSRGELFF	TGTGCCAGCAGTTCTCGCGGGGAGCTGTTTTTT
TRBJ1-1	TRBV12-5	.	TRBD1	CASGSEAGQGREAFF	TGTGCTAGTGGTTCCGAGGCCGGACAGGGTCGTGAAGCTTTCTTT
TRBJ1-4	TRBV28	.	TRBD1	CASSNRGLREKLFF	TGTGCCAGCAGCAACAGGGGGCTAAGAGAAAAACTGTTTTTT
TRBJ1-2	TRBV5-1	.	.	CASRVEEAKQGYGYTF	TGCGCCAGCAGAGTTGAAGAAGCAAAGCAGGGCTATGGCTACACCTTC
TRBJ2-7	TRBV4-1	once	TRBD1	CASSHGDSSYEQYF	TGCGCCAGCAGCCACGGGGACAGCTCCTACGAGCAGTACTTC
TRBJ1-2	TRBV5-1	.	TRBD1	CASSLMRDSVYGYTF	TGCGCCAGCAGCTTGATGCGGGACAGTGTCTATGGCTACACCTTC
TRBJ2-5	TRBV4-1	.	.	CASSQDGAQETQYF	TGCGCCAGCAGCCAAGATGGGGCCCAAGAGACCCAGTACTTC
TRBJ1-6	TRBV5-6	.	TRBD1	CASSFRQGGNSPLNF	TGTGCCAGCAGCTTCCGTCAGGGGGGCAATTCACCCCTCAACTTT
TRBJ2-1	TRBV5-6	.	TRBD1	CASSRTGVDEQFF	TGTGCCAGCAGCCGGACAGGGGTGGATGAGCAGTTCTTC
TRBJ1-2	TRBV29-1	.	.	CSVGRADGYTF	TGCAGCGTTGGCAGGGCGGATGGCTACACCTTC
TRBJ1-2	TRBV25-1	.	TRBD1	CASSPGQANGYTF	TGTGCCAGCAGTCCCGGACAGGCTAATGGCTACACCTTC
TRBJ1-5	TRBV19	.	TRBD1	CASSLNRGNNQPQHF	TGTGCCAGTAGCCTTAACAGGGGAAATAATCAGCCCCAGCATTTT
TRBJ1-4	TRBV4-1	.	TRBD1	CASSREGAATNEKLFF	TGCGCCAGCAGCCGAGAGGGGGCCGCAACTAATGAAAAACTGTTTTTT
TRBJ1-4	TRBV9	.	.	CASSVGWAGAEKLFF	TGTGCCAGCAGCGTAGGTTGGGCAGGGGCTGAAAAACTGTTTTTT
TRBJ1-5	TRBV5-6	.	TRBD1	CASSLFRGQFRVQSRPQNF	TGTGCCAGCAGCTTGTTTAGGGGACAGTTCCGCGTCCAATCAAGACCCCAGAATTTT
TRBJ2-7	TRBV5-6	.	.	CASSLRGSYEQYF	TGTGCCAGCAGCCTGAGGGGGTCCTACGAGCAGTACTTC
TRBJ2-7	TRBV7-9	.	TRBD1	CASSLEAWGQGYEQYF	TGTGCCAGCAGCTTAGAGGCGTGGGGACAGGGCTACGAGCAGTACTTC
TRBJ2-7	TRBV7-9	.	.	CASSAMFRQYF	TGTGCCAGCAGCGCTATGTTTCGGCAGTACTTC
TRBJ1-5	TRBV27	.	.	CASTLRGGYSNQPQHF	TGTGCCAGCACCCTCCGGGGGGGGTATAGCAATCAGCCCCAGCATTTT
TRBJ2-5	TRBV5-1	once	.	CASSLGEREETQYF	TGCGCCAGCAGCTTGGGGGAGAGGGAAGAGACCCAGTACTTC
TRBJ1-2	TRBV5-1	.	TRBD1	CASSFRDRGGYTF	TGCGCCAGCAGCTTCAGGGACAGGGGTGGCTACACCTTC
TRBJ2-7	TRBV4-1	.	TRBD2	CASSQDWTSGSVYEQYF	TGCGCCAGCAGCCAAGATTGGACTAGCGGGAGTGTCTACGAGCAGTACTTC
TRBJ2-7	TRBV30	.	TRBD1	CAWGPGQGAHEQYF	TGTGCCTGGGGCCCTGGACAGGGGGCCCACGAGCAGTACTTC
TRBJ1-6	TRBV19	.	.	CASSSERTAYNSPLHF	TGTGCCAGTAGTAGCGAAAGGACAGCCTATAATTCACCCCTCCACTTT
TRBJ1-2	TRBV5-4	.	.	CASSTHGEGSYGYTF	TGTGCCAGCAGCACCCATGGGGAGGGTTCCTATGGCTACACCTTC
TRBJ1-3	TRBV7-9	few	.	CASSFKGGNTIYF	TGTGCCAGCAGCTTCAAGGGGGGAAACACCATATATTTT
TRBJ2-5	TRBV9	.	TRBD1	CASSVRPPGQGSETQYF	TGTGCCAGCAGCGTAAGGCCGCCGGGACAGGGGTCCGAGACCCAGTACTTC
TRBJ1-3	TRBV5-8	few	.	CASSLRESGNTIYF	TGTGCCAGCAGCTTGCGAGAGTCTGGAAACACCATATATTTT
TRBJ2-2	TRBV21-1	.	.	CASSKARILAVNTGELFF	TGTGCCAGCAGCAAAGCGCGTATACTAGCGGTGAACACCGGGGAGCTGTTTTTT
TRBJ1-1	TRBV2	.	.	CASSDVRGGTEAFF	TGTGCCAGCAGTGATGTCCGGGGAGGTACTGAAGCTTTCTTT
TRBJ2-7	TRBV29-1	.	TRBD1	CSVRTKMGQGNYEQYF	TGCAGCGTACGGACTAAGATGGGACAGGGGAACTACGAGCAGTACTTC
TRBJ1-1	TRBV10-2	.	.	CASTPGTHVEAFF	TGCGCCAGCACTCCAGGGACACATGTTGAAGCTTTCTTT
TRBJ1-1	TRBV21-1	.	.	CASSKGEGRNTEAFF	TGTGCCAGCAGCAAAGGGGAGGGCCGGAACACTGAAGCTTTCTTT
TRBJ2-1	TRBV18	.	TRBD1	CASSQGEPRLNEQFF	TGTGCCAGCTCGCAGGGGGAGCCCAGACTCAATGAGCAGTTCTTC
TRBJ1-5	TRBV10-3	.	TRBD1	CATRGPGDQPQHF	TGTGCCACGAGGGGGCCTGGTGATCAGCCCCAGCATTTT
TRBJ2-3	TRBV7-9	.	.	CASSSTGLRSADTQYF	TGTGCCAGCAGCTCCACGGGACTCCGGTCAGCCGATACGCAGTATTTT
TRBJ2-1	TRBV28	.	TRBD1	CASSPTGQGWDEQFF	TGTGCCAGCAGTCCTACAGGACAGGGGTGGGATGAGCAGTTCTTC
TRBJ1-5	TRBV7-9	.	.	CASSSHREPNQPQHF	TGTGCCAGCAGCTCACACAGGGAGCCTAATCAGCCCCAGCATTTT
TRBJ1-2	TRBV5-4	.	.	CATFGQRKRNGYTF	TGTGCCACCTTTGGACAGAGAAAGCGTAATGGCTACACCTTC
TRBJ2-7	TRBV7-2	once	.	CASSSSVSQAHYEQYF	TGTGCCAGCAGCTCCTCGGTATCACAGGCCCACTACGAGCAGTACTTC
TRBJ2-7	TRBV19	once	TRBD1	CASSIAGTGLLPQYF	TGTGCCAGTAGTATAGCAGGGACAGGACTCCTCCCGCAGTACTTC